The present entry profiles one T cell receptor beta chain with its context. Trimming cost V 2 bases and J 7 bases, with 12 bases left between them. This CDR3 region has 14 residues. CDR1 is SGHRS and CDR2 is YFSETQ in the germline V gene. The entry originates in a study of shared clonotypes between healthy human individuals. The repertoire was sequenced with immunoSEQ multiplex PCR; TCRdb's copy has only in-frame clones and lacks some. The data hold 1,100,000 or so clones, with approximately 80% observed a single time. The source material was memory CD4+ T cells from PBMCs. Subset meaning: CD45RA-negative fraction. The V gene is TRBV5-1, the J gene TRBJ2-2; D may be TRBD1 (5 bases). The receptor's source is a man younger than 35 in good health. Some clones in this sample may be carry-over from other donors' samples. The CDR3 loop reads CASSLNLGVGELFF. CDR3 coding DNA: TGCGCCAGCAGCTTAAATCTAGGGGTCGGGGAGCTGTTTTTT.